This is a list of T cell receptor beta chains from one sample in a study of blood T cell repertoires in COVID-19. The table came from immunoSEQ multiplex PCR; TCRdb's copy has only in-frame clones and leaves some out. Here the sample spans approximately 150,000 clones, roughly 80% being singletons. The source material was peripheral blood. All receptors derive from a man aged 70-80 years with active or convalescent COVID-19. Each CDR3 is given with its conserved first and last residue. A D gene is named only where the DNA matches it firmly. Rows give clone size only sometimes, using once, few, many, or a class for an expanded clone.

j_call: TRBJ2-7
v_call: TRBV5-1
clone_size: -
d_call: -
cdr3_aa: CASSTQGSSYEQYF
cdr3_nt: TGCGCCAGCAGCACCCAGGGAAGCTCCTACGAGCAGTACTTC

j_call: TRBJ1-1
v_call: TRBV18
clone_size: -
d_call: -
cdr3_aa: CASSPPSRAKNTEAFF
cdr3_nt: TGTGCCAGCTCACCCCCTTCGAGGGCAAAGAACACTGAAGCTTTCTTT

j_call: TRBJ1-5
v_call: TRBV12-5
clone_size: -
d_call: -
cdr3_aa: CASGLVLGRGSNQPQHF
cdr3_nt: TGTGCTAGTGGTTTGGTACTGGGCAGGGGAAGCAATCAGCCCCAGCATTTT

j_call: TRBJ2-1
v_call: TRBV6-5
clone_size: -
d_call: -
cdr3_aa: CASTRDGLYNEQFF
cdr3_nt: TGTGCCAGCACGCGGGACGGTTTGTACAATGAGCAGTTCTTC

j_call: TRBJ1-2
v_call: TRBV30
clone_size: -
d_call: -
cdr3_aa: CAWSLQGYGYTF
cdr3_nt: TGTGCCTGGAGTTTGCAGGGTTATGGCTACACCTTC

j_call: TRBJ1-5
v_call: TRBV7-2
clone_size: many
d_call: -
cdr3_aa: CASSRVGTYQPQHF
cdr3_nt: TGTGCCAGCAGTCGGGTCGGTACCTATCAGCCCCAGCATTTT

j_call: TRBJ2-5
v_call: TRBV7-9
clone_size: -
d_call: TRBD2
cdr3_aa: CASSLDLRGAQYF
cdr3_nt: TGTGCCAGCAGCTTAGACCTACGGGGGGCCCAGTACTTC

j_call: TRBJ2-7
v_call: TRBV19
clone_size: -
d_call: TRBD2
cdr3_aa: CASSMGTSGSAYLYEQYF
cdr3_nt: TGTGCCAGTAGTATGGGGACTAGCGGGAGCGCTTACTTGTACGAGCAGTACTTC

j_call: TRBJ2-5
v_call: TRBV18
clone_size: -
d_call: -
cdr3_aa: CASSPQVTKQETQYF
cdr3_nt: TGTGCCAGCTCACCCCAGGTCACCAAGCAAGAGACCCAGTACTTC

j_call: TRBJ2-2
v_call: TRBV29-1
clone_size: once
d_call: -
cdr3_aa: CSVEMALANTGELFF
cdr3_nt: TGCAGCGTTGAAATGGCCCTAGCAAACACCGGGGAGCTGTTTTTT

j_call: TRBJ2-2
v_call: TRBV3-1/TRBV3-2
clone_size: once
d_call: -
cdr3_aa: CASSSGTPPGELFF
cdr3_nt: TGTGCCAGCAGCTCCGGGACACCTCCCGGGGAGCTGTTTTTT

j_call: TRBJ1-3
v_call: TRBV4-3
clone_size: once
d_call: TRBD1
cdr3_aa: CASSQAPGTGSVTSGNTIYF
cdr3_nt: TGCGCCAGCAGCCAAGCCCCCGGGACAGGATCCGTCACCTCTGGAAACACCATATATTTT

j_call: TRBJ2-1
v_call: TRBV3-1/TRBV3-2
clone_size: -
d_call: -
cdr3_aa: CASSFSGSSYNEQFF
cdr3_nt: TGTGCCAGCAGTTTCAGCGGAAGCTCCTACAATGAGCAGTTCTTC

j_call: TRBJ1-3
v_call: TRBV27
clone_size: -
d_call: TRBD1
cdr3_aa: CASASTGADGNTIYF
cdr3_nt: TGTGCCAGCGCCTCGACAGGGGCGGACGGAAACACCATATATTTT

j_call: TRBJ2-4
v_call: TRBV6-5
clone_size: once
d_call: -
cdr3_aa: CASSYSRQGKNIQYF
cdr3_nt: TGTGCCAGCAGTTACTCGAGGCAGGGGAAAAACATTCAGTACTTC

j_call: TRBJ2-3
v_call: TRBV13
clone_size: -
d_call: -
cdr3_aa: CASSPGKADTQYF
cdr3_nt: TGTGCCAGCAGCCCAGGGAAGGCAGATACGCAGTATTTT

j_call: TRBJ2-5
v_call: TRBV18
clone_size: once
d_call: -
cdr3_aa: CASSPPAGGETQYF
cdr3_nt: TGTGCCAGCTCACCACCGGCCGGGGGAGAGACCCAGTACTTC

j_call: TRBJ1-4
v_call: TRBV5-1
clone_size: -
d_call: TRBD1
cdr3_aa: CASSLTGGYEKLFF
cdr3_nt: TGCGCCAGCAGCTTGACAGGGGGCTATGAAAAACTGTTTTTT

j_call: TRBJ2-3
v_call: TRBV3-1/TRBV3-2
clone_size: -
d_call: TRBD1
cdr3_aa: CASSQMGQGSGDTQYF
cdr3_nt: TGTGCCAGCAGCCAAATGGGACAGGGGTCGGGAGATACGCAGTATTTT

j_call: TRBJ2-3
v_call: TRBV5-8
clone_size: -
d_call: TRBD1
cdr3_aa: CASSLIGTGSTDTQYF
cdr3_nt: TGTGCCAGCAGCTTGATTGGGACAGGGAGCACAGATACGCAGTATTTT

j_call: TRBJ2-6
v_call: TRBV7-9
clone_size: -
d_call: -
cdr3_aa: CASGRSGLLSSGANVLTF
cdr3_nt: TGTGCCAGCGGACGTTCGGGACTCCTAAGCTCTGGGGCCAACGTCCTGACTTTC

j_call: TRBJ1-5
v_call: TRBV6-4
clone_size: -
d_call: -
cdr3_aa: CASSDSVDQPQHF
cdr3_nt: TGTGCCAGCAGTGACTCTGTAGATCAGCCCCAGCATTTT

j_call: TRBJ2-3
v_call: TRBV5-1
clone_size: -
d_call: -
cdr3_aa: CASRTGQSTDTQYF
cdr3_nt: TGCGCCAGCAGAACGGGACAAAGCACAGATACGCAGTATTTT

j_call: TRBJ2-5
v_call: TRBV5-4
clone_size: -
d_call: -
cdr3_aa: CASSLLSASIPQETQYF
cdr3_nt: TGTGCCAGCAGCTTGTTATCGGCTAGCATCCCCCAAGAGACCCAGTACTTC

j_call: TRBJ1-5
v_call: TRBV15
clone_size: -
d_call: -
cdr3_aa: CATSRDDTWESNQPQHF
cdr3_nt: TGTGCCACCAGCAGAGATGACACTTGGGAGAGCAATCAGCCCCAGCATTTT

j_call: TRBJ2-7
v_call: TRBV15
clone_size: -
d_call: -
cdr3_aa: CATSRDQAFSEQYF
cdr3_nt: TGTGCCACCAGCAGAGATCAGGCCTTCAGCGAGCAGTACTTC

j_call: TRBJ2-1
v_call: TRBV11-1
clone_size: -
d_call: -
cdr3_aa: CASSPGVALYNEQFF
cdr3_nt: TGTGCCAGCAGCCCCGGTGTAGCGCTGTACAATGAGCAGTTCTTC

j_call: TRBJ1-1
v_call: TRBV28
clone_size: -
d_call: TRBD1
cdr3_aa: CASRSGQGDTEAFF
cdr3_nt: TGTGCCAGCAGGTCCGGACAGGGAGACACTGAAGCTTTCTTT

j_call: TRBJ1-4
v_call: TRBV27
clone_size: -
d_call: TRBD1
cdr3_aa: CASSWDRGNEKLFF
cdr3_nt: TGTGCCAGCAGCTGGGACAGGGGTAATGAAAAACTGTTTTTT

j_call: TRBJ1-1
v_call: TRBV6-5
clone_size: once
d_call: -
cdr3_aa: CASSYSWAVNTEAFF
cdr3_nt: TGTGCCAGCAGTTACTCCTGGGCAGTGAACACTGAAGCTTTCTTT

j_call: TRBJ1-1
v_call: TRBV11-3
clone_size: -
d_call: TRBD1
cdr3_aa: CASSPSGQGASNTEAFF
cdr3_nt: TGTGCCAGCAGCCCCTCGGGACAGGGGGCTTCGAACACTGAAGCTTTCTTT

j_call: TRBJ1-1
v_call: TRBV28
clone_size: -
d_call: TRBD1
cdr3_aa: CASSLFPGGNTEAFF
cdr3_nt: TGTGCCAGCAGTTTATTTCCAGGGGGGAACACTGAAGCTTTCTTT

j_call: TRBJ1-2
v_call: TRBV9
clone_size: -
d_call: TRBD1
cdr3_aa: CASRGTGYYGYTF
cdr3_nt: TGTGCCAGCAGGGGGACAGGGTACTATGGCTACACCTTC

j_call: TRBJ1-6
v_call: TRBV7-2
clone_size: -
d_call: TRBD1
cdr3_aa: CASSFPRTGDSPLHF
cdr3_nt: TGTGCCAGCAGCTTTCCTCGGACAGGTGATTCACCCCTCCACTTT

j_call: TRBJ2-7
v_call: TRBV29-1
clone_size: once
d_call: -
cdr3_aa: CSVEDNYEQYF
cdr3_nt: TGCAGCGTTGAAGACAACTACGAGCAGTACTTC

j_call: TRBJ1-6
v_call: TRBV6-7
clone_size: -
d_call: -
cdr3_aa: CASSYSTDQYSPLHF
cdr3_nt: TGTGCCAGCAGTTACTCGACAGACCAATATTCACCCCTCCACTTT

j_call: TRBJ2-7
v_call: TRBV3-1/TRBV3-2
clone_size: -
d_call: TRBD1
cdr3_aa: CASSQLGQSGSKYF
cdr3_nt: TGTGCCAGCAGCCAATTGGGACAGTCGGGTTCGAAGTACTTC

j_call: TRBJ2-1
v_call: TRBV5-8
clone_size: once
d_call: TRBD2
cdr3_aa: CASSLEVILAGVNEQFF
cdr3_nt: TGTGCCAGCAGCTTGGAGGTGATACTAGCGGGAGTCAATGAGCAGTTCTTC

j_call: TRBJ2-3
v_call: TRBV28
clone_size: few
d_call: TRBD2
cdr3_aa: CASSFSRTRTSGRADTQYF
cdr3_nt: TGTGCCAGCAGTTTTAGCCGCACTCGGACTAGCGGGAGGGCGGATACGCAGTATTTT

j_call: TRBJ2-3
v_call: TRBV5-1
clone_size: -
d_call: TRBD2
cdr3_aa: CASSLVPAGGGEKQYF
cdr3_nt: TGCGCCAGCAGCTTGGTTCCGGCGGGGGGTGGGGAGAAGCAGTATTTT

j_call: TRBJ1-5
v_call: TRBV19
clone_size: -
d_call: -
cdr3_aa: CASSRTVNQPQHF
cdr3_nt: TGTGCCAGTAGTCGGACAGTCAATCAGCCCCAGCATTTT

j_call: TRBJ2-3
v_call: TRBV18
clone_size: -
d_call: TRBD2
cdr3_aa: CASSPPRILAGGPGNTDTQYF
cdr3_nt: TGTGCCAGCTCACCACCAAGGATACTAGCGGGAGGGCCTGGGAACACAGATACGCAGTATTTT

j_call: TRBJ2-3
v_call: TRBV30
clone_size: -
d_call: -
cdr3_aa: CAWSSRHTDTQYF
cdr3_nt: TGTGCCTGGAGTTCCAGGCACACAGATACGCAGTATTTT

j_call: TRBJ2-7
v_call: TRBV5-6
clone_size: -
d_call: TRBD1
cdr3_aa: CASSRPDRSKGGQYF
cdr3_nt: TGTGCCAGCAGCCGACCGGACAGGTCTAAAGGCGGGCAGTACTTC

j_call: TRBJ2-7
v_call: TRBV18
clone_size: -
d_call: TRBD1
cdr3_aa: CASSPRTGGYEQYF
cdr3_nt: TGTGCCAGCTCACCAAGGACAGGGGGCTACGAGCAGTACTTC

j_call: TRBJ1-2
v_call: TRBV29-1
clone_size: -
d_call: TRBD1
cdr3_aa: CSVGTGGNSLGVYGYTF
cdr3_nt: TGCAGCGTAGGGACAGGGGGCAACTCTCTCGGCGTCTATGGCTACACCTTC

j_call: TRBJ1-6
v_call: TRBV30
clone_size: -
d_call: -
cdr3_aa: CAWSRGSYNSPLHF
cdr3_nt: TGTGCCTGGAGTCGGGGCTCCTATAATTCACCCCTCCACTTT

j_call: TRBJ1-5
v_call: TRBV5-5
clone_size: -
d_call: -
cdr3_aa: CASSPGPTGSNQPQHF
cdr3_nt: TGTGCCAGCAGCCCGGGGCCTACAGGGAGCAATCAGCCCCAGCATTTT

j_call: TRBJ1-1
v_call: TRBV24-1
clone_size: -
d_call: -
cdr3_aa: CATSDLTEAFF
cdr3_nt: TGTGCCACCAGTGACCTCACTGAAGCTTTCTTT